The clone carrying this T cell receptor beta chain has a handful of counts. Its antigen is as yet unknown. This sample was included in a study of response to subunit inactivated influenza vaccine. Regarding the study as a whole: Each seasonal influenza vaccination, the authors suggested, recruits few new T cells.

TCRdb called the RT-PCR reads again in MiXCR, with one record for every CDR3 protein. The sample lists 500,000 to 600,000 distinct CDR3 sequences; over 9.5% were seen once. The TCR originated in a man in his fifties or sixties who received an inactivated influenza vaccine. This specimen consisted of PBMCs from blood, obtained on the day of vaccination.

CDR3 bases: TGCGCCAGCAGCAGACACTCGAACACTGAAGCTTTCTTT. It encodes CASSRHSNTEAFF. This chain uses TRBV5-1 with TRBJ1-1; D unresolved. Germline V gene lookup returns CDR1 SGHRS and CDR2 YFSETQ. The CDR3 has 13 amino acids. Trimming stripped 4 bases from V and 1 base from J, with 8 bases between.